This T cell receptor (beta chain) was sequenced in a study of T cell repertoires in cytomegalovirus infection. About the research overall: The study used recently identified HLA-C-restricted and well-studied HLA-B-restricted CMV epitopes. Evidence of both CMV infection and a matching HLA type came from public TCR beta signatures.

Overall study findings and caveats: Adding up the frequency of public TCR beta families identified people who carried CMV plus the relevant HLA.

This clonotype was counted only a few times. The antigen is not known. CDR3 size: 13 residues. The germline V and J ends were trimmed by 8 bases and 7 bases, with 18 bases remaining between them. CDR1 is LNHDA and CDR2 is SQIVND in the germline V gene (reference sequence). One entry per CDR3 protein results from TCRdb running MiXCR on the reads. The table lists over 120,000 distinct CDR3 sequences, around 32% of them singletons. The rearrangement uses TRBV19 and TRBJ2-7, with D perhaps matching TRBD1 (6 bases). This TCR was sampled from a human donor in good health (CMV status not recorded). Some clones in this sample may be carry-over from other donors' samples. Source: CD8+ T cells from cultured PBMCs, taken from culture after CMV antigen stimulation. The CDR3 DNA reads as TGTGCCAGTTCCGGGACAATCCTACGTGAGCAGTACTTC. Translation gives CASSGTILREQYF.